The clone carrying this T cell receptor beta chain was picked up a small number of times. The sample originates from a study of beta chain features in type 1 diabetes. The V end was cut by 4 bases, the J end by 5 bases, with 19 bases between. CDR1 and CDR2 from the germline V gene are LGHNA and YSLEER. CDR3 length equals 16 residues. What was sequenced were expressed TCRB transcripts, since all of the isolated RNA had been reverse transcribed. The repertoire was sequenced with immunoSEQ multiplex PCR; TCRdb's copy has only in-frame clones and lacks some. The sample carries approximately 330,000 clones, approximately 11% recorded once.

The chain carries TRBV4-3 and TRBJ2-3; weak D call: TRBD2 (6 bases). The TCR sequence derives from a woman in her twenties or thirties in good health. The sequencing input was naive CD4+ T cells from blood. The CDR3 bases are TGCGCCAGCAGCCTTCTACTAGCTCGAGAGGGAGATACGCAGTATTTT. Encoded protein: CASSLLLAREGDTQYF.